The 7 T cell receptor beta chains below all came from one sample that was sequenced in a study of shared clonotypes between healthy human individuals. Only in-frame clones appear in the TCRdb table, and some are missing; sequencing was by immunoSEQ multiplex PCR. The sample has roughly 760,000 clones; about 74% are singletons. Sequencing used memory CD4+ T cells sorted from blood. Subset: CD45RA-negative fraction. The source is a woman aged 25 to 39 in good health.

The chain has TRBV5-1 and TRBJ1-1; 10 bases match TRBD1. The CDR3 totals 16 residues. The germline gives CDR1 SGHRS, CDR2 YFSETQ. V lost 3 bases, J lost 1 base, and 6 bases stayed unmatched. The CDR3, as DNA: TGCGCCAGCAGCTCCGGGACAGGGGCGAGGAACACTGAAGCTTTCTTT. Translation: CASSSGTGARNTEAFF.

This clone has a single count. The genes are TRBV28 and TRBJ2-7; tentative D call: TRBD2 (6 bases). The germline V gene encodes CDR1 MDHEN and CDR2 SYDVKM. V gave up 1 base and J gave up 0 bases, with 13 bases separating them. The CDR3 runs 16 residues. The CDR3 DNA is TGTGCCAGCAGTTTATTGGCGGGGATAAGCTCCTACGAGCAGTACTTC. Translating gives CASSLLAGISSYEQYF.

The chain is built from TRBV6-5 and TRBJ1-1; possibly TRBD1 for D (5 bases). Germline lookup yields CDR1 MNHEY and CDR2 SVGAGI. Trimming removed 8 bases from V and 3 bases from J, with 13 bases in between. The CDR3 extends over 13 amino acids. Written as DNA, the CDR3 is TGTGCCAGCGGGAGGGGTGGGGACACTGAAGCTTTCTTT. Translation: CASGRGGDTEAFF.

This clone was recorded a few times. V and J are TRBV19 and TRBJ2-1; TRBD1 aligns across 10 bases. CDR3 length: 16 amino acids. Germline-derived CDR1 and CDR2 are LNHDA and SQIVND (reference sequence). Trimming cost V 7 bases and J 8 bases; bases outside gene matches: 14. CDR3 bases: TGTGCCAGTACCAACCACGGGACAGGGGACGGGGATGAGCAGTTCTTC. Translation: CASTNHGTGDGDEQFF. The full variable domain, in which reference TRBV19 and TRBJ2-1 provide the parts outside the CDR3, is DGGITQSPKYLFRKEGQNVTLSCEQNLNHDAMYWYRQDPGQGLRLIYYSQIVNDFQKGDIAEGYSVSREKKESFPLTVTSAQKNPTAFYLCASTNHGTGDGDEQFFGPGTRLTVL.

The rearrangement uses TRBV27 and TRBJ1-1; D is unresolved. Trimming took off 6 bases at V and 5 bases at J, with 16 bases between the two ends. The CDR3 runs 14 residues. The germline V gene encodes CDR1 MNHEY and CDR2 SMNVEV (reference sequence). The CDR3 spells CASSPTALRTEAFF. CDR3 coding DNA: TGTGCCAGCAGCCCCACCGCCCTAAGGACTGAAGCTTTCTTT.

This clone has more than one count but fewer than ten. The chain combines TRBV25-1 with TRBJ2-5; D is ambiguous. Matching the DNA end better, TRBJ2-7 makes the J call doubtful. This CDR3 comprises 13 residues. Looked up from germline, CDR1 is MGHDK and CDR2 is SYGVNS. Written as DNA, the CDR3 is TGTGCCAGCATCGGGCACGACCCCTACGAGCAGTACTTC. Translated, it gives CASIGHDPYEQYF.

This chain connects TRBV7-9 to TRBJ2-1; 9 bases fit TRBD2. With 1 base clipped from V and 8 bases from J, the junction kept 6 bases outside the gene matches. The CDR3 totals 15 residues. The germline gives CDR1 SEHNR, CDR2 FQNEAQ (reference sequence). CDR3 sequence (DNA): TGTGCCAGCAGCTTAGAGGCGGGAGGGATGGATGAGCAGTTCTTC. The encoded protein is CASSLEAGGMDEQFF.